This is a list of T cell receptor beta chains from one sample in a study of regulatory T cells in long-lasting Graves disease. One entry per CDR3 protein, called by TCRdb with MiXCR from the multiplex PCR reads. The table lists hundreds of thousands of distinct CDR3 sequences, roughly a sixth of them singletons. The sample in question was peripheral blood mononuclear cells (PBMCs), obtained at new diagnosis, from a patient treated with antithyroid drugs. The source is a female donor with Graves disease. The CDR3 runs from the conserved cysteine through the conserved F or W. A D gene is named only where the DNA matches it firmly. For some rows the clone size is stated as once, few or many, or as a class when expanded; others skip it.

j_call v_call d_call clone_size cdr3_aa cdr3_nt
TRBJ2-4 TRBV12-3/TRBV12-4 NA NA CASSLGSPNWEFF TGTGCCAGCAGTTTAGGAAGTCCCAACTGGGAGTTCTTC
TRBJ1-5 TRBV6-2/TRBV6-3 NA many CASTQRGQPQHF TGTGCCAGCACCCAACGGGGGCAGCCCCAGCATTTT
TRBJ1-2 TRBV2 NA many CASSVDTGLYGYTF TGTGCCAGCAGTGTGGACACGGGCCTTTATGGCTACACCTTC
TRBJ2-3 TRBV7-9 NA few CASSPPTLGDTQYF TGTGCCAGCAGCCCCCCTACCCTAGGAGATACGCAGTATTTT
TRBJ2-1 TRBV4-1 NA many CASSHPADQPVEQFF TGCGCCAGCAGCCACCCTGCCGACCAGCCGGTTGAGCAGTTCTTC
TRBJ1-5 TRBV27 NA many CASGPRKRSNQPQHF TGTGCCAGCGGGCCTAGGAAACGGAGCAATCAGCCCCAGCATTTT
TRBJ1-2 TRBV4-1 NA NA CASSQTGSLYGYTF TGCGCCAGCAGCCAAACCGGGAGCCTCTATGGCTACACCTTC
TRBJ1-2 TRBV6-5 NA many CASSYSYLVTGSYGYTF TGTGCCAGCAGTTACTCCTATCTAGTTACAGGGAGTTATGGCTACACCTTC
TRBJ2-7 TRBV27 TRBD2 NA CASRPGTSGSWIYEQYF TGTGCCAGCAGGCCAGGGACTAGCGGGAGTTGGATCTACGAGCAGTACTTC
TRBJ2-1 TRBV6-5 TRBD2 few CASSYSASGGLYNEQSF TGTGCCAGCAGTTACTCGGCTAGCGGGGGTCTCTACAATGAGCAGTCCTTC
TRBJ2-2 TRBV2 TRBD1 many CASSGDRNTGELFF TGTGCCAGCAGCGGGGACAGGAACACCGGGGAGCTGTTTTTT
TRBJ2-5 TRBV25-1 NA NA CATREPGVETQYF TGTGCCACCCGGGAACCGGGAGTGGAGACCCAGTACTTC
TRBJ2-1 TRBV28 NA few CASSLFGLAQGGDEQFF TGTGCCAGCAGTTTATTTGGGCTAGCTCAAGGGGGGGATGAGCAGTTCTTC
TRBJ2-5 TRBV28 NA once CATLPGGTPFSYQETQYF TGTGCCACCCTACCGGGTGGGACACCATTTTCTTACCAAGAGACCCAGTACTTC
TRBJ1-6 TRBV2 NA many CASSDEGVGSPLHF TGTGCCAGCAGTGATGAGGGAGTAGGATCACCCCTCCACTTT
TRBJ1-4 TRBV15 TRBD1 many CATSRLGQVDEKLFF TGTGCCACCAGCAGACTAGGACAGGTGGATGAAAAACTGTTTTTT
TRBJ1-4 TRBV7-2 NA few CASSLTRATNEKLFF TGTGCCAGCAGCTTAACACGGGCAACTAATGAAAAACTGTTTTTT
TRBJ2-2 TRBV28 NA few CASRSGGFANTGELFF TGTGCCAGCAGATCTGGAGGCTTCGCGAACACCGGGGAGCTGTTTTTT
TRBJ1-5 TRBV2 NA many CASSGGANNQPQHF TGTGCCAGCAGTGGGGGGGCGAACAATCAGCCCCAGCATTTT
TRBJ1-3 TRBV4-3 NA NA CASSQDLSTAPGNTIYF TGCGCCAGCAGCCAAGATCTTTCGACGGCTCCTGGAAACACCATATATTTT
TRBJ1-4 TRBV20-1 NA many CSAVGGTNEKLFF TGCAGTGCTGTAGGGGGGACTAATGAAAAACTGTTTTTT
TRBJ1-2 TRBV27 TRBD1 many CASSGQGVGYGYTF TGTGCCAGCAGCGGACAGGGGGTAGGATATGGCTACACCTTC
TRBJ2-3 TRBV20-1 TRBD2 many CSARPWGAGARGADTQYF TGCAGTGCTAGACCGTGGGGAGCAGGAGCCCGGGGGGCAGATACGCAGTATTTT
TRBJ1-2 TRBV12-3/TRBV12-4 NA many CASGQNYGYTF TGTGCCAGCGGACAAAACTATGGCTACACCTTC
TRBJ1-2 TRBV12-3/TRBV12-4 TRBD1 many CASSVPGGSSYGYTF TGTGCCAGCAGTGTACCAGGGGGCTCCTCCTATGGCTACACCTTC
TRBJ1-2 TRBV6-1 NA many CASGRNDGYTF TGTGCCAGCGGCAGAAACGATGGCTACACCTTC
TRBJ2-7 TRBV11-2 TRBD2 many CASRSTSGSHEQYF TGTGCCAGCAGATCGACTAGCGGGAGCCACGAGCAGTACTTC
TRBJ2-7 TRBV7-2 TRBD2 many CASSSPAGTSGGTYEQYF TGTGCCAGCAGCTCGCCGGCCGGGACTAGCGGGGGAACCTACGAGCAGTACTTC
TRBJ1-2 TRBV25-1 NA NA CASSEVGEYGYTF TGTGCCAGCAGTGAAGTAGGGGAATATGGCTACACCTTC
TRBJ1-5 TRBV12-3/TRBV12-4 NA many CASSSLYSNQPQHF TGTGCCAGCAGTTCCTTATATAGCAATCAGCCCCAGCATTTT
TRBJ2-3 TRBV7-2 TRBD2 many CASSLGGRSQIRQYF TGTGCCAGCAGCTTAGGCGGGAGGTCACAGATAAGGCAGTATTTT
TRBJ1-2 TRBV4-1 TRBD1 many CASSPQGAYGYTF TGCGCCAGCAGCCCCCAGGGGGCCTATGGCTACACCTTC
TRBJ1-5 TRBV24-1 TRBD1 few CATSEGTGGGGQPQHF TGTGCCACCAGTGAGGGGACAGGGGGCGGCGGACAGCCCCAGCATTTT
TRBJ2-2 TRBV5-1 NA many CASSLSAHTGELFF TGCGCCAGCAGCTTGTCGGCACACACCGGGGAGCTGTTTTTT
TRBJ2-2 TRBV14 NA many CASSQEAVYTGELFF TGTGCCAGCAGCCAAGAGGCAGTGTACACCGGGGAGCTGTTTTTT
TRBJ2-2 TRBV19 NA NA CASRTQRSNTGELFF TGTGCCAGTAGGACCCAGCGGTCGAACACCGGGGAGCTGTTTTTT
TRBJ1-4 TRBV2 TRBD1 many CASSSTGVLGNEKLFF TGTGCCAGCAGTTCCACAGGGGTACTGGGGAATGAAAAACTGTTTTTT
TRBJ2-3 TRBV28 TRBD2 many CASRRTSGRLDTQYF TGTGCCAGCCGTCGGACTAGCGGGAGGTTGGATACGCAGTATTTT
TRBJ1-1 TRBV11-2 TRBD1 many CASSFSGDRGAEAFF TGTGCCAGCAGCTTTTCCGGTGACAGGGGGGCTGAAGCTTTCTTT
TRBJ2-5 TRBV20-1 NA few CSVPGRAVETQYF TGCAGTGTTCCGGGCCGGGCGGTGGAGACCCAGTACTTC
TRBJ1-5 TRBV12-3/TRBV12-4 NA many CASSSKTGYSNQPQHF TGTGCCAGCAGTAGTAAGACGGGTTATAGCAATCAGCCCCAGCATTTT
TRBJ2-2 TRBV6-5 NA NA CASSYHKGSTGELFF TGTGCCAGCAGTTATCACAAGGGTAGCACCGGGGAGCTGTTTTTT
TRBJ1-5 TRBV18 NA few CASSPSAGSNQPQHF TGTGCCAGCTCACCATCCGCAGGTAGCAATCAGCCCCAGCATTTT
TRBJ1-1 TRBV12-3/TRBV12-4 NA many CASSFGGWVNTEAFF TGTGCCAGCAGTTTCGGGGGTTGGGTGAACACTGAAGCTTTCTTT
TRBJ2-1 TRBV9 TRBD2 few CASSVGGLAGDSRYNEQFF TGTGCCAGCAGCGTAGGTGGGCTAGCGGGAGATAGTCGGTACAATGAGCAGTTCTTC